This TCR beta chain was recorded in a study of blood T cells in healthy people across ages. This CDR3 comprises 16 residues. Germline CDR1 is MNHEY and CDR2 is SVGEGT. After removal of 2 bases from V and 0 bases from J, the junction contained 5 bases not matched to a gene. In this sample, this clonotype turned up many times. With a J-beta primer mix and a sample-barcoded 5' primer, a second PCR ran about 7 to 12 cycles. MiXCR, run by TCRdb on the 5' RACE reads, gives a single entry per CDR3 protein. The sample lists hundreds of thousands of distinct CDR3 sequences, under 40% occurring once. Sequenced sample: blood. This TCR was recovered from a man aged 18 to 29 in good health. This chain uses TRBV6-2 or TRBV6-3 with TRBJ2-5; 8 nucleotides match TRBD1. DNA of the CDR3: TGTGCCAGCAGTTACGGTGACAGGGGCGACCAAGAGACCCAGTACTTC. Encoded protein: CASSYGDRGDQETQYF.